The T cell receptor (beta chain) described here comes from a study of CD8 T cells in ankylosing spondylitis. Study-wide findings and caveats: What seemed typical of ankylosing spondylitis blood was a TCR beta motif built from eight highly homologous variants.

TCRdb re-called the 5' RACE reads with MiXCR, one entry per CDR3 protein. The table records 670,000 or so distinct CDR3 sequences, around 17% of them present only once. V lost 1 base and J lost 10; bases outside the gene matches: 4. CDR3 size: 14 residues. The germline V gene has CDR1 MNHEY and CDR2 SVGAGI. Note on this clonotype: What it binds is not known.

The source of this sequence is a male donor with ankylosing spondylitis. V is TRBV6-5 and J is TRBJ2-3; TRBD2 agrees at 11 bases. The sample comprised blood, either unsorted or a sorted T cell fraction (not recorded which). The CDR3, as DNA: TGTGCCAGCAGTTACTTTAGCGGGGGGGGCGCGCAGTATTTT. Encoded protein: CASSYFSGGGAQYF.